This T cell receptor beta chain was recorded in a study of cytomegalovirus exposure and HLA in healthy donors. The CDR3 is 18 residues long. V dropped 0 bases and J dropped 3; count of bases not matched to a gene: 11. CDR1 and CDR2 (germline): SGHRS, YFSETQ. The PCR was carried out with 60 Vbeta primers and 13 Jbeta primers. The assay was immunoSEQ multiplex PCR, and TCRdb's table has in-frame clones only and misses some. The sample contains 220,000 or so clones, 75% of which appear only once. The receptor's source is a woman in her thirties in good health and CMV-seronegative. This chain links TRBV5-1 with TRBJ1-3; 8 nucleotides agree with TRBD1. The specimen sequenced was PBMCs. The CDR3 reads CASSLAPGGSLSGNTIYF. The CDR3 DNA is TGCGCCAGCAGCTTGGCGCCAGGGGGCTCTCTTAGTGGAAACACCATATATTTT.